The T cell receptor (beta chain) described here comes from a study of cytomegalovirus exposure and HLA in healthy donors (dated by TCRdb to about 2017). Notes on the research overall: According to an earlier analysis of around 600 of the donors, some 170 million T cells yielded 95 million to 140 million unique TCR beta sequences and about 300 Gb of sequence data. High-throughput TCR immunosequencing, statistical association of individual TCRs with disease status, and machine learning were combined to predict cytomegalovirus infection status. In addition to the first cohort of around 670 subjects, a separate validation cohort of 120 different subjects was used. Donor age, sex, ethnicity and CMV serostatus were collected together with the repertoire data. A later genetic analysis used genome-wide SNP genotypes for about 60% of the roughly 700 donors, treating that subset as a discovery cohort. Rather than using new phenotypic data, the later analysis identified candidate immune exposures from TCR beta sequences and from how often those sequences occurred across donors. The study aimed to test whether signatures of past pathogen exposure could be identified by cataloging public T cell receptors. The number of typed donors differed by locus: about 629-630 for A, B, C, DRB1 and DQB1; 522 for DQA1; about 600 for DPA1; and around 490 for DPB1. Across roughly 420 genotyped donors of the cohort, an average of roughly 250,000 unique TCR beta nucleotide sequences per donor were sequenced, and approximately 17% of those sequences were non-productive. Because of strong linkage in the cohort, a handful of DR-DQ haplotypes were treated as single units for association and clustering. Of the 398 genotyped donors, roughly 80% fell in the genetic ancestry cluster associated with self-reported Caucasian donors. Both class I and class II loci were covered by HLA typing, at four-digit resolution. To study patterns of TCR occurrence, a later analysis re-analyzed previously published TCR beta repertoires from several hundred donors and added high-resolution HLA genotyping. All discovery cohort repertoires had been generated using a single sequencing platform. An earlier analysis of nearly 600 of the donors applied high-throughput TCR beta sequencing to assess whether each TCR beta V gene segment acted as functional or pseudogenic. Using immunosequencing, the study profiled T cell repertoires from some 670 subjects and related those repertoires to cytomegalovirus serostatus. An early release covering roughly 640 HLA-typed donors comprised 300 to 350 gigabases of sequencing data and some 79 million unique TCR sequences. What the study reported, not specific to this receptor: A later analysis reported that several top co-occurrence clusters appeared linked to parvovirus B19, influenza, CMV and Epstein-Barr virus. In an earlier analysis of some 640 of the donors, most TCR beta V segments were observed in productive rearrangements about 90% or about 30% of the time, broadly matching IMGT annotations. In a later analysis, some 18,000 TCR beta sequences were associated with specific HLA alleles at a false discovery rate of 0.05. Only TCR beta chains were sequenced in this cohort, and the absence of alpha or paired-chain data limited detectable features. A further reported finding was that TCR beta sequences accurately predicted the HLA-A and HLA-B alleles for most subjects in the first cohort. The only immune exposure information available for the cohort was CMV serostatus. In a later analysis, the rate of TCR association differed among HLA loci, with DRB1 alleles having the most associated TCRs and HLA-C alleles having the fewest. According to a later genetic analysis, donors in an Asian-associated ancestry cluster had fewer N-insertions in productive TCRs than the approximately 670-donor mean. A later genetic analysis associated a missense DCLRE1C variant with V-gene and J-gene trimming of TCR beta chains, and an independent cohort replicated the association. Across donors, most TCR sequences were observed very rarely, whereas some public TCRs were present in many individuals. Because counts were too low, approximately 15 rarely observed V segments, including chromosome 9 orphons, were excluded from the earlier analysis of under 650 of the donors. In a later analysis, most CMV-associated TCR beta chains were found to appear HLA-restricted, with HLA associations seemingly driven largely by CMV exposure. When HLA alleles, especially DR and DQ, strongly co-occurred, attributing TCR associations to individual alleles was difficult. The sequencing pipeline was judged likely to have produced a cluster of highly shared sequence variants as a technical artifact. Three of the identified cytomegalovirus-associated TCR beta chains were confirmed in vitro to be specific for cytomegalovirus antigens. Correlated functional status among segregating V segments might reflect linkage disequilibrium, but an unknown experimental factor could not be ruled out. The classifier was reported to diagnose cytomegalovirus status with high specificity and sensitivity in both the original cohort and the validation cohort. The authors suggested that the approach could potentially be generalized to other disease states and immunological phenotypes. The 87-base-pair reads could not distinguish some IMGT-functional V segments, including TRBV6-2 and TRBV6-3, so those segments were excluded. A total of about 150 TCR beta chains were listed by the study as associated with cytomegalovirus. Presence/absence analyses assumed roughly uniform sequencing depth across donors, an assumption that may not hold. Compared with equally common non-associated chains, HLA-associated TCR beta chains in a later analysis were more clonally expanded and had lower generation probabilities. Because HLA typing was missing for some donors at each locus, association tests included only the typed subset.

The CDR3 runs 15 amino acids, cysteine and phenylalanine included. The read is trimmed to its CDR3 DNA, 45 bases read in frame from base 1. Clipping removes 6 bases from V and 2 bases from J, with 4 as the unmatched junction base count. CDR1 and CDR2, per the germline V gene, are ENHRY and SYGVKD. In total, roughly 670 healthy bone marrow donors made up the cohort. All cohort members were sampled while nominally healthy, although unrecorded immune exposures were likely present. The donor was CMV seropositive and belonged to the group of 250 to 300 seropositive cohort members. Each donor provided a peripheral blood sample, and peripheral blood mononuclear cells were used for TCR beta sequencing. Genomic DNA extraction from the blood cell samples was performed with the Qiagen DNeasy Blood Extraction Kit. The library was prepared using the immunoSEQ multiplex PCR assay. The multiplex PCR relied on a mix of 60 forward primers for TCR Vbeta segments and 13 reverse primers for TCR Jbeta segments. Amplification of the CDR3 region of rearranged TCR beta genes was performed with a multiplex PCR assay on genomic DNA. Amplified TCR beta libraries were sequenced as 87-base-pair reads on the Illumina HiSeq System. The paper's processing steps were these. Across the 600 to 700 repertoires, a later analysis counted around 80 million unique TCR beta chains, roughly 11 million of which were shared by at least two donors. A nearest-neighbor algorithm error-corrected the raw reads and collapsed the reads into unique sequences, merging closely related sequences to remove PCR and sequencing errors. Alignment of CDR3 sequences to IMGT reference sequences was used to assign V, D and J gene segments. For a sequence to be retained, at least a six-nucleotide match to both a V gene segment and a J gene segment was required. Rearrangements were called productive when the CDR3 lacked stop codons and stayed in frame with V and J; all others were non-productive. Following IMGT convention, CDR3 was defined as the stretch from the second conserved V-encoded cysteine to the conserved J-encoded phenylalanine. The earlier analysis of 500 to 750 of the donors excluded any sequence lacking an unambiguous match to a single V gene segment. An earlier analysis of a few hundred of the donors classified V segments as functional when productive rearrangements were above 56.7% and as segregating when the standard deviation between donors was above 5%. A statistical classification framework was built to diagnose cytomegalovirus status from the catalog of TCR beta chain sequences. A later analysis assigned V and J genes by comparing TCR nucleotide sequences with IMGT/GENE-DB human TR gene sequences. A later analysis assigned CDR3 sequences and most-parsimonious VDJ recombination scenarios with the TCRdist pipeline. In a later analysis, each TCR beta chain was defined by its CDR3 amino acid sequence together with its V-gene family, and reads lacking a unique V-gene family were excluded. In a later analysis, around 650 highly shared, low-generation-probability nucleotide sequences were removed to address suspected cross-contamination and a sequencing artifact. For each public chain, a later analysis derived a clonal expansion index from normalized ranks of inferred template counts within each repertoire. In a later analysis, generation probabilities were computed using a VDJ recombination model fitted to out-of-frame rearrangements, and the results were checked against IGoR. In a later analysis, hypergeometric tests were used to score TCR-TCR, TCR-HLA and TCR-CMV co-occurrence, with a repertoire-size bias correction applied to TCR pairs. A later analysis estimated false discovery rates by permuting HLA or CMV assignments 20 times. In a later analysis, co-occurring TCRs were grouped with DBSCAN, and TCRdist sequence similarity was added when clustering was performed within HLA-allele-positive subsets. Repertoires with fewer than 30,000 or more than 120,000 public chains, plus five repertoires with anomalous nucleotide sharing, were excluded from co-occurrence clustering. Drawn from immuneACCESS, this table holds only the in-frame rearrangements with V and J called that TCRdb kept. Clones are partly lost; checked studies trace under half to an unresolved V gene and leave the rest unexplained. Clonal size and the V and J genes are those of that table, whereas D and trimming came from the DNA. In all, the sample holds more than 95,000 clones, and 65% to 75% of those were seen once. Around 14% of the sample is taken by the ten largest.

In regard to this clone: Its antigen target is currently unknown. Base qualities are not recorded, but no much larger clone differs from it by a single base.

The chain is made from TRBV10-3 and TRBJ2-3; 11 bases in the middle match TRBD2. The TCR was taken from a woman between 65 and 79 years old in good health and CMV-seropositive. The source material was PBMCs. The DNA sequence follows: TGTGCCATCAGGACTAGCGGGACGATCACAGATACGCAGTATTTT. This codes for CAIRTSGTITDTQYF.